These 12 T cell receptor beta chains share one sample of origin, sequenced in a study of OX40 agonist ivuxolimab in advanced cancers. Generated by immunoSEQ multiplex PCR, the TCRdb table keeps only in-frame clones and is missing some. Found here are under 50,000 clones, 60% to 85% of them singletons; the top ten hold almost 10%. This specimen was CD4+ or CD8+ T cells sorted from blood, taken in a trial of the OX40 agonist ivuxolimab. Receptors originate from an adult with an advanced solid tumor such as melanoma, head and neck, liver or kidney cancer.

This rearrangement joins TRBV5-4 to TRBJ2-5; TRBD1 matches at 8 bases. The V gene end was trimmed by 4 bases and the J gene end by 2 bases; junction bases not matched to a gene: 7. The germline V gene encodes CDR1 SGHNT and CDR2 YYREEE (reference sequence). The CDR3 is 15 residues long. The CDR3 nucleotides are TGTGCCAGCAGCACAGCCGGGACAGGACAAGAGACCCAGTACTTC. This encodes CASSTAGTGQETQYF.

In its sample, this clone was seen a few times. CDR3 DNA sequence: TGTGCCAGCAGTTCCTCCTCGGCCCGAGCTTTCTTT. It codes for CASSSSSARAFF. This chain connects TRBV6-5 to TRBJ1-1; D is unclear. V was shortened by 4 bases and J by 10 bases, with 13 bases between the two germline ends. The germline V gene has CDR1 MNHEY and CDR2 SVGAGI. The CDR3 has 12 residues.

In DNA form, the CDR3 reads TGTGCCAGCAGCGGCGCGGGCCTAGGAGATACGCAGTATTTT. The encoded protein is CASSGAGLGDTQYF. This chain links TRBV9 with TRBJ2-3; a possible D gene is TRBD2 (5 bases). The V gene lost 3 bases and the J gene lost 5 bases, with 13 bases spanning the gap. Germline CDR1 reads SGDLS; CDR2 reads YYNGEE. The CDR3 has 14 residues.

The chain couples TRBV7-8 to TRBJ1-3; 9 bases match TRBD1. V trimming: 3 bases; J trimming: 4 bases; junction bases outside the gene matches: 4. Germline V lookup: CDR1 SGHVS, CDR2 FQNEAQ. This CDR3 spans 15 amino acids. Written as DNA, the CDR3 is TGTGCCAGCAGCTTGACAGGGGGAGGGGGAAACACCATATATTTT. Protein sequence: CASSLTGGGGNTIYF.

The rearrangement links TRBV5-5 to TRBJ2-3; TRBD1 is a possible D gene (5 bases). This CDR3 has 13 residues. V dropped 4 bases and J dropped 6 bases, with 12 bases sitting between them. CDR1 SGHKS and CDR2 YYEKEE come from the germline V gene (reference sequence). The CDR3 reads CASSKTWGDTQYF. CDR3 DNA sequence: TGTGCCAGCAGCAAAACTTGGGGCGATACGCAGTATTTT.

V gene TRBV6-6 combines with J gene TRBJ2-7; D possibly corresponds to TRBD1 (6 bases). CDR3 length equals 12 residues. The germline gives CDR1 MNHNY, CDR2 SVGAGI (reference sequence). V dropped 5 bases and J dropped 4 bases, with 9 bases sitting between them. CDR3 in amino acids: CASSNQGYEQYF. DNA of the CDR3: TGTGCCAGCAGTAACCAGGGGTACGAGCAGTACTTC.

This chain connects TRBV15 to TRBJ2-7, with TRBD2 matching 8 bases. Per the germline V gene, CDR1 is LNHNV and CDR2 is YYDKDF (reference sequence). The CDR3 loop spans 13 amino acids. Germline trimming cut 7 bases from V and 9 bases from J; bases unmatched to any gene: 11. The CDR3 DNA reads as TGTGCCACCAATAGCGGGACCGGACGTGGGCAGTACTTC. It translates to CATNSGTGRGQYF.

V is TRBV5-4 and J is TRBJ1-4; D uncertain. Germline V gives CDR1 SGHNT, CDR2 YYREEE (reference sequence). With 4 bases removed from V and 5 bases from J, the gap between germline ends came to 12 bases. This CDR3 spans 14 amino acids. CDR3 loop: CASSQDLSNEKLFF. The CDR3 DNA is TGTGCCAGCAGCCAAGATCTTTCCAATGAAAAACTGTTTTTT.

Only a few counts were recorded for this clone. This chain uses TRBV4-1 with TRBJ2-7, with D tentatively TRBD2 (7 bases). CDR3 length: 14 residues. Looked up from germline, CDR1 is MGHRA and CDR2 is YSYEKL. Trimming cost V 0 bases and J 6 bases, with 12 bases left between them. DNA for the CDR3: TGCGCCAGCAGCCAAGATAGGGGGGGAGGCGAGCAGTACTTC. This translates into CASSQDRGGGEQYF.

The CDR3 loop is CASSSGGVYTDTQYF. The CDR3 nucleotides are TGTGCCAGTAGTTCGGGCGGAGTCTATACAGATACGCAGTATTTT. The chain is built from TRBV19 and TRBJ2-3; D is ambiguous. This CDR3 contains 15 residues. The V end was cut by 5 bases, the J end by 3 bases, with 15 bases between. Germline V gene data show CDR1 as LNHDA and CDR2 as SQIVND (reference sequence).

The chain uses TRBV2 and TRBJ2-5; D is unresolved. From germline, CDR1 is SNHLY and CDR2 FYNNEI. Deletions cut 11 bases from V and 4 bases from J, with 23 bases between. The CDR3 is made up of 15 amino acids. CDR3 amino acids: CAGKRDSESLETQYF. The DNA of the CDR3 is TGTGCCGGCAAGCGAGACTCAGAATCTTTAGAGACCCAGTACTTC.

This chain connects TRBV5-4 to TRBJ2-7; no clear D gene. CDR1 and CDR2 from the germline V gene are SGHNT and YYREEE (reference sequence). With 0 bases removed from V and 6 bases from J, the gap between germline ends came to 10 bases. The CDR3 runs to 13 residues. CDR3 in amino acids: CASSLDSWGEQYF. CDR3 coding DNA: TGTGCCAGCAGCTTGGATAGTTGGGGCGAGCAGTACTTC.